These 15 T cell receptor beta chains originate from one sample sequenced in a study of T cells after posttransplantation cyclophosphamide. Profiled with immunoSEQ multiplex PCR; TCRdb holds only in-frame clones, not every one. The table records about 15,000 clones, about nine tenths of them present only once. Methotrexate plus calcineurin inhibitor accompanied controls' myeloablative marrow transplants; sampling was 1 year later. The specimen comprised PBMCs, sampled after an allogeneic stem cell transplant with a calcineurin inhibitor and methotrexate. The receptors shown here come from a male patient aged 50 to 60 who received an allogeneic stem cell transplant from an unrelated donor, was CMV-positive, and had chronic GVHD only. The T cells may come from the graft donor.

The CDR3 region is CASSLAQGRTYEQYF. The CDR3 DNA is TGTGCCAGCAGCTTGGCCCAGGGCAGGACCTACGAGCAGTACTTC. The chain uses TRBV5-6 and TRBJ2-7, with a weak D call TRBD1 (5 bases). V lost 0 bases to trimming and J lost 2 bases, with 12 bases between them. Per the germline V gene, CDR1 is SGHDT and CDR2 is YYEEEE. The CDR3 is 15 residues long.

This chain uses TRBV27 with TRBJ2-3, with 8 positions matching TRBD1. The trim removed 3 bases at V and 2 bases at J, leaving 7 bases unmatched. CDR1 is MNHEY, CDR2 SMNVEV, per germline (reference sequence). This CDR3 is built from 16 residues. The CDR3 spells CASSLVRDRHTDTQYF. CDR3 nucleotides: TGTGCCAGCAGTTTGGTTCGGGACAGGCACACAGATACGCAGTATTTT.

The chain is built from TRBV6-4 and TRBJ2-3; D unclear. The CDR3 is made up of 13 amino acids. The V end was cut by 2 bases, the J end by 3 bases, with 6 bases between. Germline CDR1 reads MRHNA; CDR2 reads SNTAGT. CDR3 in amino acids: CASSDPLTDTQYF. CDR3 sequence (DNA): TGTGCCAGCAGTGACCCCTTGACAGATACGCAGTATTTT.

V and J are TRBV11-2 and TRBJ2-5, with D maybe TRBD1 (6 bases). The CDR3 spans 16 residues. The germline CDR1 and CDR2 sequences are SGHAT and FQNNGV. V lost 2 bases and J 1 base, leaving 14 bases between the germline ends. The DNA of the CDR3 is TGTGCCAGCAGCTTAACCGGGTCAGGGGTCCAAGAGACCCAGTACTTC. Encoded protein: CASSLTGSGVQETQYF. The full variable domain, rest sourced from reference TRBV11-2 and TRBJ2-5, is EAGVAQSPRYKIIEKRQSVAFWCNPISGHATLYWYQQILGQGPKLLIQFQNNGVVDDSQLPKDRFSAERLKGVDSTLKIQPAKLEDSAVYLCASSLTGSGVQETQYFGPGTRLLVL.

This chain connects TRBV9 to TRBJ1-6; TRBD1 might be the D (6 bases). The V end was cut by 2 bases, the J end by 9 bases, with 15 bases between. CDR3 length: 15 amino acids. Germline loops: CDR1 SGDLS, CDR2 YYNGEE. This CDR3 reads CASSVGGRGASPLHF. CDR3 sequence (DNA): TGTGCCAGCAGCGTTGGTGGCAGGGGAGCTTCACCCCTCCACTTT.

The chain combines TRBV9 with TRBJ2-1; TRBD2 agrees at 8 bases. Germline assignment: CDR1 SGDLS and CDR2 YYNGEE. V was clipped by 8 bases and J by 5 bases; unmatched bases: 3. The CDR3 contains 12 residues. DNA for the CDR3: TGTGCCAGTGGGACTAGTCACAATGAGCAGTTCTTC. Translation: CASGTSHNEQFF.

The chain recombines TRBV15 with TRBJ2-5; D gene uncertain. Trimming took off 0 bases at V and 0 bases at J, with 8 bases between the two ends. There are 15 residues in the CDR3. Germline lookup yields CDR1 LNHNV and CDR2 YYDKDF (reference sequence). In DNA form, the CDR3 reads TGTGCCACCAGCAGAGATGTCAGTCACCAAGAGACCCAGTACTTC. This encodes CATSRDVSHQETQYF.

V and J are TRBV5-1 and TRBJ2-1, with D possibly matching TRBD1 (6 bases). Germline CDR1 reads SGHRS; CDR2 reads YFSETQ. Trimming pared 2 bases from V and 5 bases from J, leaving 14 bases between. The CDR3 runs 15 residues. CDR3 DNA: TGCGCCAGCAGCTTAACGAGGGGGTGGAACAATGAGCAGTTCTTC. This sequence encodes CASSLTRGWNNEQFF.

CDR3 DNA sequence: TGCGCCAGCAGCCATCCGGGACAGGCCTACAATGAGCAGTTCTTC. Protein: CASSHPGQAYNEQFF. V and J are TRBV4-1 and TRBJ2-1; 8 bases match TRBD1. V was pared by 3 bases and J by 2 bases, with 3 bases of the junction left unmatched. This CDR3 region has 15 residues. Germline V lookup: CDR1 MGHRA, CDR2 YSYEKL.

The CDR3 bases are TGCAGCTTCACAGGGTGGGATGAAAAACTGTTTTTT. This gives the protein CSFTGWDEKLFF. V gene TRBV29-1 combines with J gene TRBJ1-4; TRBD1 is a possible D gene (6 bases). V was clipped by 8 bases and J by 6 bases, with 13 bases between them. CDR3 length: 12 residues. The germline V gene encodes CDR1 SQVTM and CDR2 ANQGSEA.

The V gene is TRBV9, the J gene TRBJ1-6; 7 bases are a match to TRBD1. Trimming took 0 bases from V and 10 from J; bases not matched to a gene: 7. This CDR3 has 15 residues. CDR1 SGDLS and CDR2 YYNGEE come from the germline V gene. The CDR3 DNA is TGTGCCAGCAGCGTAGACGTGGGGGGACAGTCACCCCTCCACTTT. Residues: CASSVDVGGQSPLHF.

The chain carries TRBV28 and TRBJ2-3; 8 nucleotides match TRBD2. Germline loops: CDR1 MDHEN, CDR2 SYDVKM. This CDR3 spans 16 amino acids. V was clipped by 4 bases and J by 7 bases; unmatched bases: 13. CDR3 in amino acids: CASSSPSGRSRNTQYF. The CDR3 DNA sequence: TGTGCCAGCAGTTCCCCCAGCGGGAGAAGTAGGAATACGCAGTATTTT. The variable domain in full, with the rest retrieved from reference TRBV28 and TRBJ2-3, is DVKVTQSSRYLVKRTGEKVFLECVQDMDHENMFWYRQDPGLGLRLIYFSYDVKMKEKGDIPEGYSVSREKKERFSLILESASTNQTSMYLCASSSPSGRSRNTQYFGPGTRLTVL.

This chain links TRBV18 with TRBJ1-2, with 7 positions matching TRBD1. V shed 5 bases and J 5 bases; nucleotides not matched to a gene: 5. The CDR3 loop spans 13 amino acids. In germline, CDR1 is KGHSH, CDR2 LQKENI. Here the CDR3 DNA reads TGTGCCAGCTCAAACGACAGGGAATATGGCTACACCTTC. As protein: CASSNDREYGYTF.

The chain has TRBV10-3 and TRBJ2-3; possible D gene TRBD1, 5 bases. CDR3 length: 12 amino acids. The germline V gene encodes CDR1 ENHRY and CDR2 SYGVKD. V was cut by 7 bases and J by 1 base, with 6 bases left in between. As DNA, the CDR3 is TGTGCCATCAAAGGGGGCACAGATACGCAGTATTTT. This sequence encodes CAIKGGTDTQYF.

This clone occurred once. This chain links TRBV2 with TRBJ2-7; 8 bases are shared with TRBD1. The CDR3 totals 14 residues. Germline V CDR1 and CDR2: SNHLY, FYNNEI. V lost 3 bases to trimming and J lost 5 bases; unmatched junction nucleotides: 6. The CDR3 loop reads CASSDLTGANEQYF. DNA for the CDR3: TGTGCCAGCAGTGACCTGACAGGGGCCAACGAGCAGTACTTC.